Below are 18 T cell receptor beta chains sequenced from a single sample in a study of cytomegalovirus exposure and HLA in healthy donors. Vbeta (60) and Jbeta (13) primers were used in the PCR. Sequenced by immunoSEQ multiplex PCR; TCRdb stores in-frame clones only, minus some. The profile covers approximately 100,000 clones, with 64% appearing a single time and roughly 2.5% taken by the ten largest. The sequenced sample consisted of PBMCs. These TCRs come from a human donor in good health.

CDR3 residues: CAISESVSLTGELFF. The CDR3 coding sequence is TGTGCCATCAGTGAGTCGGTTAGCTTAACCGGGGAGCTGTTTTTT. V gene TRBV10-3 combines with J gene TRBJ2-2; D is ambiguous. Trimming removed 0 bases at V and 5 bases at J, with 10 bases between. Germline CDR1 is ENHRY and CDR2 is SYGVKD. The CDR3 has 15 amino acids.

V gene TRBV11-3 combines with J gene TRBJ1-2, with unresolved D. Germline values: CDR1 SGHNT, CDR2 YENEEA. This CDR3 is 15 amino acids long. The V end was cut by 0 bases, the J end by 8 bases, with 16 bases between. The CDR3 reads CASSLDSNSRRGYTF. The CDR3 bases are TGTGCCAGCAGCTTAGATTCTAACTCGCGGCGGGGCTACACCTTC.

This sequence joins TRBV7-8 and TRBJ1-2; D might be TRBD1 (6 bases). The CDR3 totals 15 residues. Trimming cost V 1 base and J 4 bases, with 13 bases left between them. The germline V gene has CDR1 SGHVS and CDR2 FQNEAQ. The CDR3 DNA is TGTGCCAGCAGCTTAGGGGGCCGACAGGCCTATGGCTACACCTTC. Translation gives CASSLGGRQAYGYTF.

The chain links TRBV5-1 to TRBJ2-7; TRBD2 agrees at 16 bases. The length of the CDR3 is 14 residues. Unmatched junction bases numbered 6, after V lost 5 bases and J lost 10 bases. Germline V CDR1 and CDR2: SGHRS, YFSETQ. For the CDR3, the DNA is TGCGCCAGCAGTTCCGGGACTAGCGGGGGGGATCAGTACTTC. It yields the protein CASSSGTSGGDQYF.

The chain's CDR3 is CASSDLGGTGELFF. In DNA form, the CDR3 reads TGTGCCAGCAGTGACCTGGGGGGTACCGGGGAGCTGTTTTTT. The gene calls are TRBV6-4 and TRBJ2-2, with D maybe TRBD2 (6 bases). Germline CDR1 reads MRHNA; CDR2 reads SNTAGT. CDR3 length: 14 amino acids. V lost 2 bases, J lost 5 bases, and 9 bases lay in between.

This sequence joins TRBV13 and TRBJ1-3; TRBD1 matches 7 bases. Germline CDR1 reads PRHDT; CDR2 reads FYEKMQ (reference sequence). The CDR3 sequence is 19 residues long. V dropped 0 bases and J dropped 4; count of bases not matched to a gene: 15. CDR3 in amino acids: CASSLGRRGRIRAGNTIYF. In DNA form, the CDR3 reads TGTGCCAGCAGCTTAGGGAGAAGGGGGCGCATTAGGGCCGGAAACACCATATATTTT.

The chain combines TRBV6-1 with TRBJ2-2; no clear D. The V gene's germline CDR1 is MNHNS and CDR2 SASEGT. The CDR3 is 15 amino acids. V was cut by 3 bases and J by 2 bases, with 10 bases left in between. CDR3 loop: CASSDPTTNTGELFF. In nucleotides, the CDR3 is TGTGCCAGCAGTGATCCTACCACCAACACCGGGGAGCTGTTTTTT.

The chain recombines TRBV9 with TRBJ2-1; 13 positions agree with TRBD2. Germline trimming cut 0 bases from V and 9 bases from J; bases unmatched to any gene: 9. CDR1 and CDR2 (germline): SGDLS, YYNGEE. The CDR3 is 17 amino acids. The CDR3 spells CASSVELAGGPGGEQFF. In DNA form, the CDR3 reads TGTGCCAGCAGCGTAGAACTAGCGGGGGGGCCAGGGGGTGAGCAGTTCTTC.

The chain couples TRBV15 to TRBJ2-3, with TRBD1 as a possible D gene (6 bases). The CDR3 consists of 16 residues. V lost 0 bases and J lost 2, with 12 bases in between. The germline V gene has CDR1 LNHNV and CDR2 YYDKDF (reference sequence). CDR3 in amino acids: CATSREQDRFTDTQYF. Written as DNA, the CDR3 is TGTGCCACCAGCAGAGAGCAGGACAGATTCACAGATACGCAGTATTTT.

This sequence joins TRBV10-3 and TRBJ1-4, with D perhaps matching TRBD1 (5 bases). CDR1 and CDR2 from the germline V gene are ENHRY and SYGVKD. Trimming pared 7 bases from V and 8 bases from J, leaving 11 bases between. The CDR3 has 12 amino acids. The CDR3 DNA follows: TGTGCCATCAAGGGGACTTCCGAAAAACTGTTTTTT. This gives the protein CAIKGTSEKLFF.

This clone was recorded only once. The chain joins TRBV11-3 to TRBJ1-3; unclear D gene. The germline V and J ends were trimmed by 0 bases and 3 bases, with 12 bases remaining between them. CDR1 and CDR2 from the germline V gene are SGHNT and YENEEA. The CDR3 spans 16 residues. CDR3 nucleotides: TGTGCCAGCAGCTTAGAGTCTACCGGGAATGGAAACACCATATATTTT. It translates to CASSLESTGNGNTIYF.

CDR3 loop: CASSQDRSQRGPSYEQYF. Written as DNA, the CDR3 is TGCGCCAGCAGCCAAGATAGGTCTCAGCGGGGGCCAAGCTACGAGCAGTACTTC. The chain is built from TRBV4-3 and TRBJ2-7; 8 nucleotides align to TRBD2. The CDR3 length is 18 residues. J lost 3 bases, V lost 0 bases, and 13 bases had no gene match. The germline CDR1 and CDR2 sequences are LGHNA and YSLEER.

The chain recombines TRBV11-3 with TRBJ2-7; TRBD1 matches at 9 bases. This CDR3 is 15 amino acids long. Unmatched junction bases numbered 6, after V lost 2 bases and J lost 4 bases. Germline V gene data show CDR1 as SGHNT and CDR2 as YENEEA. The CDR3 DNA follows: TGTGCCAGCAGCTTACGGTCGGGACAGGGATACGAGCAGTACTTC. Its translation is CASSLRSGQGYEQYF.

This clone showed up just a few times. The gene calls are TRBV6-5 and TRBJ1-1, with D perhaps TRBD1 (5 bases). This CDR3 region has 14 residues. CDR1 is MNHEY and CDR2 is SVGAGI in the germline V gene. The germline V and J ends were trimmed by 3 bases and 4 bases, with 12 bases remaining between them. This CDR3 reads CASSYIRGSTEAFF. The CDR3 bases are TGTGCCAGCAGTTATATTCGGGGGAGCACTGAAGCTTTCTTT.

V is TRBV7-6 and J is TRBJ1-5; no reliable D call. Germline V gene sequence: CDR1 SGHVS, CDR2 FNYEAQ. This CDR3 is 15 amino acids long. The V and J ends lost 5 bases and 0 bases respectively, with 11 bases between them. CDR3 in amino acids: CASSGREYSNQPQHF. The CDR3 DNA reads as TGTGCCAGCAGCGGAAGGGAGTATAGCAATCAGCCCCAGCATTTT.

V usage is TRBV7-9 and J usage is TRBJ2-7, with 7 bases matching TRBD1. CDR3 length: 14 amino acids. With V trimmed by 2 bases and J by 3 bases, 4 bases remained unmatched. Per germline, CDR1 SEHNR and CDR2 FQNEAQ (reference sequence). This CDR3 is CASSLPGQNYEQYF. The CDR3 DNA is TGTGCCAGCAGCTTACCGGGACAGAACTACGAGCAGTACTTC.

This chain joins TRBV23-1 and TRBJ2-5; 8 bases are shared with TRBD1. TRBV23-1 is designated an ORF whose function remains uncertain. V shed 5 bases, J shed 3 bases, and the junction held 5 bases outside the gene matches. The CDR3 length is 14 residues. The CDR3 sequence is CASSIRTGKETQYF. CDR3 DNA: TGCGCCAGCAGTATTCGGACAGGGAAAGAGACCCAGTACTTC.

The J gene is TRBJ2-7, the V gene TRBV4-2, with 10 positions matching TRBD1. The CDR3 spans 15 residues. Germline V lookup: CDR1 LGHNA, CDR2 YNFKEQ. The V gene end was trimmed by 3 bases and the J gene end by 3 bases; junction bases not matched to a gene: 5. CDR3 amino acids: CASSQGDRGGYEQYF. The DNA of the CDR3 is TGTGCCAGCAGCCAGGGGGACAGGGGAGGCTACGAGCAGTACTTC.